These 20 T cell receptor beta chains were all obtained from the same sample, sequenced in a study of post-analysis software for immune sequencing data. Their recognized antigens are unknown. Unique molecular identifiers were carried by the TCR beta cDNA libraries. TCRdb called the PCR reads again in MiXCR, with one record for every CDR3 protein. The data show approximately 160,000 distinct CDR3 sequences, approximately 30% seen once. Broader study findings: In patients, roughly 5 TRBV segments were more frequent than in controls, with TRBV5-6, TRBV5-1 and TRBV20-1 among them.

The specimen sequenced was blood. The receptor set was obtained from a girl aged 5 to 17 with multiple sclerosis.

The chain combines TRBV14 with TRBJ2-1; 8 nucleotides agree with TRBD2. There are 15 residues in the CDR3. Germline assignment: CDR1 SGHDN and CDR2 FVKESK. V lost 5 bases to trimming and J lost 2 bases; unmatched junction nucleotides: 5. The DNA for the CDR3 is TGTGCCAGCAGCACGGCCGGGAGGGCCTACAATGAGCAGTTCTTC. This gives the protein CASSTAGRAYNEQFF.

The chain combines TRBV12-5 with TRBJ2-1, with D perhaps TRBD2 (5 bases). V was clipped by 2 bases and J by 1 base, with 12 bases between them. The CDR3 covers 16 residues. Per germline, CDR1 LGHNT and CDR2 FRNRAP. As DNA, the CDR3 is TGTGCTAGTGGTTTGTCAGAACTAGAATCCTACAATGAGCAGTTCTTC. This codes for CASGLSELESYNEQFF.

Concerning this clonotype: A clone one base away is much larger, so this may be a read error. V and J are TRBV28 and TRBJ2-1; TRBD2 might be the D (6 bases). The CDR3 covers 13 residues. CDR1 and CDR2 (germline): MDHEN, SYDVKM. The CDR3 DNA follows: TGTGCCGGCAGTTTATCGGGACTCCCCGGGCAGTTCTTC. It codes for CAGSLSGLPGQFF.

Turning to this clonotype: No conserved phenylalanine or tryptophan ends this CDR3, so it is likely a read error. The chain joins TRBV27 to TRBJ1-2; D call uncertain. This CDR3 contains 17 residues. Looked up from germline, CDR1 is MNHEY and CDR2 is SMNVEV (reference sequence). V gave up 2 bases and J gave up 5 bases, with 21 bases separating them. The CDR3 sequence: CASSLTHWIGGAYGYTS. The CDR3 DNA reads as TGTGCCAGCAGTTTAACTCATTGGATCGGCGGAGCGTATGGCTACACCAGC.

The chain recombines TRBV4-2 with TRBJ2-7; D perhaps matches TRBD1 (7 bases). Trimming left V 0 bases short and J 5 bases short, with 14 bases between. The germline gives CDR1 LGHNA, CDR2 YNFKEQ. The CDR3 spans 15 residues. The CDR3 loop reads CASSQESRGRNEQYF. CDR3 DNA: TGTGCCAGCAGCCAAGAAAGCAGGGGGAGGAACGAGCAGTACTTC.

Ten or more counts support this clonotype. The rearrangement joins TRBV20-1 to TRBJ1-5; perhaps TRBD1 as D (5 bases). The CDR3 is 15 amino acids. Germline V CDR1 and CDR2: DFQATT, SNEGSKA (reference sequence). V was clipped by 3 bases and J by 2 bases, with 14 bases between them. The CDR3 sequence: CSARRGGSGNQPQHF. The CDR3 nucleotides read TGCAGTGCTAGGCGCGGGGGAAGTGGCAATCAGCCCCAGCATTTT.

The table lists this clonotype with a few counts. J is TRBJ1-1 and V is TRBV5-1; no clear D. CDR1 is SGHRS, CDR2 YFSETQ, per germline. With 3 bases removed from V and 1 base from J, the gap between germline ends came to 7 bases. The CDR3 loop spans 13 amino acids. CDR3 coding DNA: TGCGCCAGCAGCTCCGGAACGAACACTGAAGCTTTCTTT. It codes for CASSSGTNTEAFF. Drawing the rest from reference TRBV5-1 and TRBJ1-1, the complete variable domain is KAGVTQTPRYLIKTRGQQVTLSCSPISGHRSVSWYQQTPGQGLQFLFEYFSETQRNKGNFPGRFSGRQFSNSRSEMNVSTLELGDSALYLCASSSGTNTEAFFGQGTRLTVV.

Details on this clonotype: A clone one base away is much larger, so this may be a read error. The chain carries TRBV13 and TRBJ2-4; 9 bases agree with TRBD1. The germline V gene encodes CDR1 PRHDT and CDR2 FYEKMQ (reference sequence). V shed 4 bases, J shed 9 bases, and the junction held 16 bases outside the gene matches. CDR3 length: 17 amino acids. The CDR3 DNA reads TGTGCCAGCAGCTCATTAACACGGCGGGACAGGGCCGGCATTCAGTACTTC. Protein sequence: CASSSLTRRDRAGIQYF.

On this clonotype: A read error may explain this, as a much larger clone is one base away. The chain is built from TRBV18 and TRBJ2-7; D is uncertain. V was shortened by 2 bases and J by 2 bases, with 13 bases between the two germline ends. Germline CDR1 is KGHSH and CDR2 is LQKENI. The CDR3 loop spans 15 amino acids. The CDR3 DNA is TGTGCCAGCTCACCATCAGGCCAGAGGACCTACGAGCAGTACTTC. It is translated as CASSPSGQRTYEQYF.

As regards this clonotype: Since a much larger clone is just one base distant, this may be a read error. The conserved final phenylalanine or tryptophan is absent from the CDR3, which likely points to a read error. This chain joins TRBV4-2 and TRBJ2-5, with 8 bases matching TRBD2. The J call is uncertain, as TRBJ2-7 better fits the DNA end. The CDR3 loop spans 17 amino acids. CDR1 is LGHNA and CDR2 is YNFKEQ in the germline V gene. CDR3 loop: CASSQENGLANGGEQYL. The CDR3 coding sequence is TGTGCCAGCAGCCAGGAAAACGGACTAGCTAACGGTGGCGAGCAGTACTTG.

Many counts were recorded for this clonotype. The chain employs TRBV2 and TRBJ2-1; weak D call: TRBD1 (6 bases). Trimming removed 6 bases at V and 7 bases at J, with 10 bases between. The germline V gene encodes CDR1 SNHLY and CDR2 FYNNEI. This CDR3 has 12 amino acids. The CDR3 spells CASRGRGNEQFF. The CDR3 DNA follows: TGTGCCAGCAGGGGAAGGGGGAATGAGCAGTTCTTC.

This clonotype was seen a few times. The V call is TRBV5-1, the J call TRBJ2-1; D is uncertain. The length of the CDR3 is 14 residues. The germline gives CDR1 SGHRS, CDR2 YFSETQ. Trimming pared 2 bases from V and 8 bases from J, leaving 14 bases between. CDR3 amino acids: CASSLRANDDEQFF. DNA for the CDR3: TGCGCCAGCAGCTTAAGAGCGAATGACGATGAGCAGTTCTTC. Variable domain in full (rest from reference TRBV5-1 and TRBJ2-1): KAGVTQTPRYLIKTRGQQVTLSCSPISGHRSVSWYQQTPGQGLQFLFEYFSETQRNKGNFPGRFSGRQFSNSRSEMNVSTLELGDSALYLCASSLRANDDEQFFGPGTRLTVL.

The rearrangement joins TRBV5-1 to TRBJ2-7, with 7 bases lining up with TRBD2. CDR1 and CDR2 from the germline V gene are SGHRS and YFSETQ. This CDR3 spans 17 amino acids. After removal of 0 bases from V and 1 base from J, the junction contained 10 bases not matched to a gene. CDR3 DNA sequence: TGCGCCAGCAGCTTGGAGAGAGCGGGATCGACTTCCTACGAGCAGTACTTC. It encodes CASSLERAGSTSYEQYF.

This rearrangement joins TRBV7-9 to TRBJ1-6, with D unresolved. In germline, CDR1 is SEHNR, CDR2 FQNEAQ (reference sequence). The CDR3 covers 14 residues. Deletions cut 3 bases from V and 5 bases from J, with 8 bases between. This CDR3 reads CASSFQRDNSPLHF. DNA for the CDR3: TGTGCCAGCAGCTTCCAAAGGGATAATTCACCCCTCCACTTT.

Here the CDR3 reads CASTLGGNPYNEQFF. CDR3 sequence (DNA): TGTGCCAGCACCCTCGGGGGGAATCCCTACAATGAGCAGTTCTTC. This chain connects TRBV7-9 to TRBJ2-1, with TRBD2 matching over 7 bases. CDR3 length equals 15 residues. With V trimmed by 7 bases and J by 2 bases, 8 bases remained unmatched. Germline V lookup: CDR1 SEHNR, CDR2 FQNEAQ (reference sequence).

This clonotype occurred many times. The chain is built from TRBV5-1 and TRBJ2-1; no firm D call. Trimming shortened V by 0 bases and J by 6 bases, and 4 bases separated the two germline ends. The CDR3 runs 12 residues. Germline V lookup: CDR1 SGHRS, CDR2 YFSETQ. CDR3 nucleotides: TGCGCCAGCAGCTTGGGGGCCAATGAGCAGTTCTTC. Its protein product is CASSLGANEQFF.

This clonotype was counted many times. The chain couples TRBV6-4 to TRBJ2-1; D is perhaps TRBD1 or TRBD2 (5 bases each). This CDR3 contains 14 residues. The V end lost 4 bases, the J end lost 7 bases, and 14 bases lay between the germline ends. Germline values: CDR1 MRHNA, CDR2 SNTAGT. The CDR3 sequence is CASSGGFGGNEQFF. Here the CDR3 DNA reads TGTGCCAGCAGTGGGGGGTTCGGCGGGAATGAGCAGTTCTTC.

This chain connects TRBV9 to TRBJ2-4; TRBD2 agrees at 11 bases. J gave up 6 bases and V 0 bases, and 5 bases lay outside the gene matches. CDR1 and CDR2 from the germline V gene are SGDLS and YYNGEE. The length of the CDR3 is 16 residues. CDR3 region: CASSVGSGGAPNIQYF. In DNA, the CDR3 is TGTGCCAGCAGCGTAGGTAGCGGGGGGGCCCCAAACATTCAGTACTTC.

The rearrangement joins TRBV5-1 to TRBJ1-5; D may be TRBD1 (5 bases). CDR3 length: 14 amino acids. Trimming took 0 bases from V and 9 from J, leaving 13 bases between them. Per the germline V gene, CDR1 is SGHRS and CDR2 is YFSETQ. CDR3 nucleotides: TGCGCCAGCAGCTTGGAAGGGGAGCGGTGGCCCCAGCATTTT. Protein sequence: CASSLEGERWPQHF.

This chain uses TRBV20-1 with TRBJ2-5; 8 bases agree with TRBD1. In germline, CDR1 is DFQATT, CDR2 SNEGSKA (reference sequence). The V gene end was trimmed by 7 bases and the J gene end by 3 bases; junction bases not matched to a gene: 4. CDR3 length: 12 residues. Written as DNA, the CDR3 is TGCAGTGGAGGACAGGGAAAAGAGACCCAGTACTTC. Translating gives CSGGQGKETQYF.